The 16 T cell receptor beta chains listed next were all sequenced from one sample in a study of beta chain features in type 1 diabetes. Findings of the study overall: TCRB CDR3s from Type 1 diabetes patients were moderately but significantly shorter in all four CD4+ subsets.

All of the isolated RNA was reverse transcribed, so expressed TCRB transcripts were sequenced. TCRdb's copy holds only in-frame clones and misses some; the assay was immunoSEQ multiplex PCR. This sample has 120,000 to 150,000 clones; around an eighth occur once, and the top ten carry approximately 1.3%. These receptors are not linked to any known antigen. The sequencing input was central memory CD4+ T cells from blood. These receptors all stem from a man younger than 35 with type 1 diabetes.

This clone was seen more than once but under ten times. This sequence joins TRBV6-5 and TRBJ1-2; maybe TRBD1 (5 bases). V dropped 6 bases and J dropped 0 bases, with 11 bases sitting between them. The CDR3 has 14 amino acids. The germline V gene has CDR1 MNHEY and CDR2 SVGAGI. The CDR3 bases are TGTGCCAGCAGAGGGGATTCAGCTAACTATGGCTACACCTTC. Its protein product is CASRGDSANYGYTF.

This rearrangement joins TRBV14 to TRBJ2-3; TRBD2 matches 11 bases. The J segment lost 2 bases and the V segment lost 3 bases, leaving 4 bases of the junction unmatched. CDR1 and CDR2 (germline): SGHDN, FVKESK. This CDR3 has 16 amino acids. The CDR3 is CASSQLLAGDTDTQYF. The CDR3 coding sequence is TGTGCCAGCAGCCAGCTACTAGCGGGGGACACAGATACGCAGTATTTT.

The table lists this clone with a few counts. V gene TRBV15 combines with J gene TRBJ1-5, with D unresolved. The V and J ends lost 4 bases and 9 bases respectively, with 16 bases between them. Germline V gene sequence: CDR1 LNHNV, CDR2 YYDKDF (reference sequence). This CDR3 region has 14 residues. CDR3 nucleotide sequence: TGTGCCACCAGCATGGCCGGTAAGGGCGGGCCCCAGCATTTT. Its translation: CATSMAGKGGPQHF.

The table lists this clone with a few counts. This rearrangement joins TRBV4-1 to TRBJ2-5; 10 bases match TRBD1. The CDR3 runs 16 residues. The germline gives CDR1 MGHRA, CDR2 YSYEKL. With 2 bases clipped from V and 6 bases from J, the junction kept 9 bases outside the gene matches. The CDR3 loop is CASSQPTGTGAKTQYF. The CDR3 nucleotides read TGCGCCAGCAGCCAACCTACCGGGACAGGGGCAAAGACCCAGTACTTC.

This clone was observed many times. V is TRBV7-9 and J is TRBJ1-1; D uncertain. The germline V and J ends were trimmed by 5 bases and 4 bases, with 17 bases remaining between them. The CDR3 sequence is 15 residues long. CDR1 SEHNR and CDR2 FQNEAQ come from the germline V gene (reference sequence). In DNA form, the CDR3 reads TGTGCCAGCAGCCCCACCCCTTTGGCGGGCACTGAAGCTTTCTTT. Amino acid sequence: CASSPTPLAGTEAFF.

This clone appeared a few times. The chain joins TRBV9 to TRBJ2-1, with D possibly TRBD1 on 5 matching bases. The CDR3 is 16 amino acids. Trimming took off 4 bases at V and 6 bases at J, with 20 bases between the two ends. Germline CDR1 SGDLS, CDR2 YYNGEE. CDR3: CASSPRGRALGNEQFF. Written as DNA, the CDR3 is TGTGCCAGCAGCCCCAGAGGCAGGGCGTTGGGCAATGAGCAGTTCTTC. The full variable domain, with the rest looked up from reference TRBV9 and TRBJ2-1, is DSGVTQTPKHLITATGQRVTLRCSPRSGDLSVYWYQQSLDQGLQFLIQYYNGEERAKGNILERFSAQQFPDLHSELNLSSLELGDSALYFCASSPRGRALGNEQFFGPGTRLTVL.

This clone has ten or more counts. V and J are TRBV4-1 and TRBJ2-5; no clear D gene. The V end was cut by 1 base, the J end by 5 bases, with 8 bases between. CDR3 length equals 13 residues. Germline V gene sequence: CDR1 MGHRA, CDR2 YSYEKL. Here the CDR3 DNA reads TGCGCCAGCAGCCAAGCCGCGACGGAGACCCAGTACTTC. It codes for CASSQAATETQYF.

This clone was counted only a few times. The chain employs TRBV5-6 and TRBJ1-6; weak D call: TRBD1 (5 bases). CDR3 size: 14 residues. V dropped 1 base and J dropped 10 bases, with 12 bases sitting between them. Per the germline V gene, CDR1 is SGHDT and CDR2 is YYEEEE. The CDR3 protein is CASSLWGSGSPLHF. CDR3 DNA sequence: TGTGCCAGCAGCTTGTGGGGGTCCGGATCACCCCTCCACTTT.

The CDR3 DNA reads TGTGCCTGGAGTGTATTCGGGGGAGATCAGCCCCAGCATTTT. Translated: CAWSVFGGDQPQHF. The genes are TRBV30 and TRBJ1-5; D might be TRBD1 (5 bases). CDR3 length: 14 residues. Germline-derived CDR1 and CDR2 are GTSNPN and SVGIG (reference sequence). The V end lost 0 bases, the J end lost 5 bases, and 11 bases lay between the germline ends.

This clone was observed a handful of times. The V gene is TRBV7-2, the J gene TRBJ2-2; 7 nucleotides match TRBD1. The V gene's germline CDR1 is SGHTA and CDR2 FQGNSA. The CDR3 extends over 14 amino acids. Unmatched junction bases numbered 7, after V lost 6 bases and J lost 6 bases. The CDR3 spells CASSRQGSSGELFF. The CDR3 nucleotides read TGTGCCAGCAGTCGACAGGGTTCCTCCGGGGAGCTGTTTTTT.

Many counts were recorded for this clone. DNA of the CDR3: TGTGCCAGCAGCCTCATGGGACTAGCTGGCGAGCAGTACTTC. Protein product: CASSLMGLAGEQYF. The gene calls are TRBV7-8 and TRBJ2-7, with 9 bases fitting TRBD2. The CDR3 is made up of 14 amino acids. Per germline, CDR1 SGHVS and CDR2 FQNEAQ. With V trimmed by 5 bases and J by 6 bases, 8 bases remained unmatched.

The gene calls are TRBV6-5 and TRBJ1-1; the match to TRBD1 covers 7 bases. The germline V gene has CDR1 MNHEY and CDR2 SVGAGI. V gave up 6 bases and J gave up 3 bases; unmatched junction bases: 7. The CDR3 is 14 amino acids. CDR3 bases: TGTGCCAGCAGCCTAGGGGGCTGGGACACTGAAGCTTTCTTT. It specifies CASSLGGWDTEAFF.

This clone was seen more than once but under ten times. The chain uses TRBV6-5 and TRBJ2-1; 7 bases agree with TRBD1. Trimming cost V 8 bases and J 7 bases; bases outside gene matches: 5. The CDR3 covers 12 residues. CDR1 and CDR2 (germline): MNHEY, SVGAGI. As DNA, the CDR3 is TGTGCCAGCTCGTACAGGGGAAATGAGCAGTTCTTC. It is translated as CASSYRGNEQFF.

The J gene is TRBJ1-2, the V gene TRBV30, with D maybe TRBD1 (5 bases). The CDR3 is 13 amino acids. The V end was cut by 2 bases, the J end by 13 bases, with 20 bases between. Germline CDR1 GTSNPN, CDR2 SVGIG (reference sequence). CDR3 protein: CAWSSQGRTRGTF. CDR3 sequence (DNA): TGTGCCTGGAGTTCCCAGGGAAGGACCCGGGGCACCTTC.

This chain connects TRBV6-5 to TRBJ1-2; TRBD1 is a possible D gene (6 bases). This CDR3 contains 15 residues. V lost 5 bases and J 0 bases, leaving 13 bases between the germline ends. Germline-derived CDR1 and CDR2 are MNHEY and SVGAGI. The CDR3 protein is CASSAGDTSNYGYTF. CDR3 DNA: TGTGCCAGCAGTGCGGGGGACACCTCTAACTATGGCTACACCTTC.

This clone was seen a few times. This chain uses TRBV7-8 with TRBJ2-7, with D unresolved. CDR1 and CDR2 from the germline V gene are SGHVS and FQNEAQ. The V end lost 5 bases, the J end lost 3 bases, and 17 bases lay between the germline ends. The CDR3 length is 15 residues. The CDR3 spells CASSPVAVPYYEQYF. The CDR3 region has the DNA TGTGCCAGCAGCCCCGTAGCCGTCCCCTACTACGAGCAGTACTTC.